Shown below are 16 T cell receptor beta chains from a single sample sequenced in a study of blood T cells in healthy people across ages. Sample-barcoded 5' priming and a J-beta primer mix drove a second PCR of 7 to 11 cycles. One entry per CDR3 protein, called by TCRdb with MiXCR from the 5' RACE reads. The sample consists of around 800,000 distinct CDR3 sequences, 35% to 60% of them appearing once. Material: blood. These receptors were collected from a man older than 75 in good health.

This clonotype was recorded at least ten times. The genes are TRBV20-1 and TRBJ2-4; D is undetermined. Germline CDR1 is DFQATT and CDR2 is SNEGSKA (reference sequence). This CDR3 comprises 15 residues. The germline V and J ends were trimmed by 3 bases and 0 bases, with 12 bases remaining between them. CDR3 in DNA: TGCAGTGCTAGTGCCAGCGTTTTAGCCAAAAACATTCAGTACTTC. This encodes CSASASVLAKNIQYF.

This chain uses TRBV12-3 or TRBV12-4 with TRBJ2-5; D remains unclear. The V gene lost 3 bases and the J gene lost 1 base, with 9 bases spanning the gap. The CDR3 is made up of 14 amino acids. The CDR3 sequence: CASSFPRFQETQYF. DNA of the CDR3: TGTGCCAGCAGTTTTCCGAGATTCCAAGAGACCCAGTACTTC.

This clonotype was recorded at least ten times. This chain uses TRBV5-1 with TRBJ2-1; D tentatively reads TRBD1 or TRBD2 (5 bases each). V was pared by 0 bases and J by 7 bases, with 11 bases between. Germline V gene data show CDR1 as SGHRS and CDR2 as YFSETQ. The CDR3 consists of 14 residues. The CDR3 here is CASSLAPRENEQFF. CDR3 DNA sequence: TGCGCCAGCAGCTTGGCTCCCAGGGAGAATGAGCAGTTCTTC.

This clonotype was observed a handful of times. Being one base from a much bigger clone, this may be a read error. CDR3 amino acids: CGARWAAGTNEQFF. The CDR3 DNA follows: TGCGGTGCTAGGTGGGCCGCGGGAACTAATGAGCAGTTCTTC. The chain carries TRBV20-1 and TRBJ2-1; tentative D call: TRBD2 (6 bases). Germline lookup yields CDR1 DFQATT and CDR2 SNEGSKA (reference sequence). CDR3 length: 14 residues.

This clonotype was detected a few times. V usage is TRBV5-1 and J usage is TRBJ2-3; D is tentatively TRBD1 or TRBD2 (5 bases each). The CDR3 is 16 residues long. CDR1 is SGHRS and CDR2 is YFSETQ in the germline V gene. Trimming pared 0 bases from V and 1 base from J, leaving 12 bases between. The CDR3 nucleotides read TGCGCCAGCAGCTTGGACGGGGCCGGTCGCACAGATACGCAGTATTTT. Its protein is CASSLDGAGRTDTQYF. Combining the CDR3 with reference TRBV5-1 and TRBJ2-3 gives the whole variable domain KAGVTQTPRYLIKTRGQQVTLSCSPISGHRSVSWYQQTPGQGLQFLFEYFSETQRNKGNFPGRFSGRQFSNSRSEMNVSTLELGDSALYLCASSLDGAGRTDTQYFGPGTRLTVL.

Details on this clonotype: Given a much more abundant clone one base away, this may be a read error. The rearrangement uses TRBV10-3 and TRBJ2-6, with a tentative D call TRBD1 (5 bases). This CDR3 region has 14 residues. Per the germline V gene, CDR1 is ENHRY and CDR2 is SYGVKD. CDR3 amino acids: CAISTGSGASVLTF. DNA of the CDR3: TGTGCCATCAGCACCGGCTCTGGGGCCAGCGTCCTGACTTTC.

The CDR3 coding sequence is TGTGCCAGCAGTTACCTGACAGGTACCTATGGCTACACCTTC. Translated: CASSYLTGTYGYTF. The J gene is TRBJ1-2, the V gene TRBV6-2 or TRBV6-3; D is perhaps TRBD1 (6 bases). CDR1 is MNHEY and CDR2 is SVGEGT in the germline V gene. This CDR3 contains 14 residues. V lost 2 bases to trimming and J lost 4 bases, with 11 bases between them.

The chain uses TRBV7-2 and TRBJ2-3, with D possibly TRBD2 on 5 matching bases. Germline V CDR1 and CDR2: SGHTA, FQGNSA. Trimming shortened V by 4 bases and J by 7 bases, and 18 bases separated the two germline ends. This CDR3 contains 15 residues. The CDR3, as DNA: TGTGCCAGCAGCTCCGCACTAGGGATCAGGAATACGCAGTATTTT. Protein sequence: CASSSALGIRNTQYF.

V gene TRBV12-3 or TRBV12-4 combines with J gene TRBJ2-2; D remains ambiguous. V shed 2 bases and J shed 9 bases, with 10 bases lying between them. This CDR3 spans 13 amino acids. DNA of the CDR3: TGTGCCAGCAGTTTAATTCCCCCGAGGGAGCTGTTTTTT. Protein product: CASSLIPPRELFF.

The chain carries TRBV12-3 or TRBV12-4 and TRBJ2-3; a possible D gene is TRBD2 (5 bases). V shed 5 bases and J shed 2 bases, with 11 bases lying between them. The CDR3 is 14 residues long. The CDR3 DNA sequence: TGTGCCAGCAGTCTATGGACTCTCACAGATACGCAGTATTTT. Translation: CASSLWTLTDTQYF.

V is TRBV13 and J is TRBJ2-2; 7 bases align to TRBD2. Per germline, CDR1 PRHDT and CDR2 FYEKMQ (reference sequence). J lost 5 bases, V lost 5 bases, and 8 bases had no gene match. The CDR3 runs to 15 residues. Written as DNA, the CDR3 is TGTGCCAGCAGCCCGAGCGGGATAGGGACCGGGGAGCTGTTTTTT. It translates to CASSPSGIGTGELFF.

V gene TRBV28 combines with J gene TRBJ2-5; D gene uncertain. This CDR3 is 14 amino acids long. Per the germline V gene, CDR1 is MDHEN and CDR2 is SYDVKM. The V and J ends lost 3 bases and 3 bases respectively, with 11 bases between them. This CDR3 reads CASSFGDQKETQYF. The CDR3 DNA reads TGTGCCAGCAGTTTTGGGGATCAAAAAGAGACCCAGTACTTC.

The chain joins TRBV6-6 to TRBJ2-7; the D gene is possibly TRBD1 (5 bases). The germline V gene has CDR1 MNHNY and CDR2 SVGAGI (reference sequence). The V gene lost 7 bases and the J gene lost 2 bases, with 12 bases spanning the gap. CDR3 length: 13 residues. CDR3: CASTPGFTYEQYF. The CDR3 nucleotides are TGTGCCAGCACCCCAGGGTTTACCTACGAGCAGTACTTC.

Points on this clonotype: Being one base from a much bigger clone, this may be a read error. This chain links TRBV11-3 with TRBJ2-1; TRBD1 is a possible D gene (5 bases). There are 15 residues in the CDR3. The V end was cut by 0 bases, the J end by 5 bases, with 11 bases between. Germline loops: CDR1 SGHNT, CDR2 YENEEA. CDR3 sequence reads: CASSLDGAIDNEQFF. The CDR3 coding sequence is TGTGCCAGCAGCTTAGATGGGGCTATTGACAATGAGCAGTTCTTC. Full variable domain (outside the CDR3, taken from reference TRBV11-3 and TRBJ2-1): EAGVVQSPRYKIIEKKQPVAFWCNPISGHNTLYWYLQNLGQGPELLIRYENEEAVDDSQLPKDRFSAERLKGVDSTLKIQPAELGDSAVYLCASSLDGAIDNEQFFGPGTRLTVL.

This clonotype was recorded a few times. The chain links TRBV6-2 or TRBV6-3 to TRBJ2-7; 7 bases match TRBD1. Germline V lookup: CDR1 MNHEY, CDR2 SVGEGT. V dropped 6 bases and J dropped 5; count of bases not matched to a gene: 10. The CDR3 totals 14 residues. As DNA, the CDR3 is TGTGCCAGCAGGGAGACAGGGAACTTCCACGAGCAGTACTTC. Translated, it gives CASRETGNFHEQYF.

The chain employs TRBV4-3 and TRBJ2-3; D not certain. CDR1 is LGHNA and CDR2 is YSLEER in the germline V gene. V lost 0 bases and J 0 bases, leaving 13 bases between the germline ends. The CDR3 runs 17 residues. The CDR3 sequence: CASSQEGQDPSTDTQYF. CDR3 bases: TGCGCCAGCAGCCAAGAAGGTCAGGACCCAAGCACAGATACGCAGTATTTT.